The 7 T cell receptor beta chains listed next were all sequenced from one sample in a study of PD-L1 blockade in urothelial cancer. Sequencing used immunoSEQ multiplex PCR; TCRdb keeps in-frame clones, though not all of them. The data contain about 74,000 clones, around 84% of them singletons. The material was PBMCs, obtained around atezolizumab (anti-PD-L1) treatment. The receptors here all came from a man in his 70s with urothelial cancer.

The gene calls are TRBV20-1 and TRBJ2-7; tentative D call: TRBD2 (6 bases). CDR3 length equals 11 residues. V was cut by 6 bases and J by 9 bases, with 15 bases left in between. The germline V gene encodes CDR1 DFQATT and CDR2 SNEGSKA (reference sequence). The CDR3 DNA reads TGCAGTGCAAGTACAGCGGGTACGCAGTACTTC. It translates to CSASTAGTQYF.

The chain is built from TRBV10-3 and TRBJ2-3; D gene unclear. The CDR3 contains 12 residues. The germline CDR1 and CDR2 sequences are ENHRY and SYGVKD. V was shortened by 3 bases and J by 4 bases, with 5 bases between the two germline ends. CDR3 in DNA: TGTGCCATCAGTGATATCGCAGATACGCAGTATTTT. Amino acids: CAISDIADTQYF.

This clone occurred a few times. The chain carries TRBV7-9 and TRBJ2-7; D unclear. The V end was cut by 6 bases, the J end by 3 bases, with 12 bases between. This CDR3 has 13 residues. Germline V lookup: CDR1 SEHNR, CDR2 FQNEAQ (reference sequence). CDR3 loop: CASRASGGYEQYF. The CDR3 coding sequence is TGTGCCAGCAGGGCCTCAGGTGGCTACGAGCAGTACTTC.

This clone appeared a few times. The gene calls are TRBV28 and TRBJ1-1; 9 bases line up with TRBD1. The trim removed 7 bases at V and 1 base at J, leaving 4 bases unmatched. Germline CDR1 is MDHEN and CDR2 is SYDVKM. The CDR3 is 14 residues long. Here the CDR3 reads CASKGTGTNTEAFF. DNA of the CDR3: TGTGCCAGCAAGGGGACAGGGACGAACACTGAAGCTTTCTTT.

This sequence joins TRBV6-6 and TRBJ2-2; 13 nucleotides line up with TRBD2. The germline gives CDR1 MNHNY, CDR2 SVGAGI (reference sequence). This CDR3 spans 15 amino acids. J was trimmed by 10 bases and V by 6 bases; bases with no gene match: 8. CDR3 in amino acids: CASRLTSGRDAELFF. The CDR3 coding sequence is TGTGCCAGCAGATTAACTAGCGGGAGGGACGCGGAGCTGTTTTTT.

This rearrangement joins TRBV7-9 to TRBJ2-4; a weak D match, TRBD2 (6 bases). Germline lookup yields CDR1 SEHNR and CDR2 FQNEAQ (reference sequence). The V end was cut by 0 bases, the J end by 7 bases, with 22 bases between. The CDR3 totals 18 residues. The CDR3 loop reads CASSLAVPTRSFANIQYF. The CDR3 DNA follows: TGTGCCAGCAGCTTAGCGGTCCCGACTAGGTCTTTCGCGAACATTCAGTACTTC.

The chain employs TRBV2 and TRBJ1-5, with a tentative D call TRBD1 (5 bases). Trimming stripped 6 bases from V and 1 base from J, with 13 bases between. This CDR3 contains 15 residues. Germline assignment: CDR1 SNHLY and CDR2 FYNNEI. The CDR3 DNA follows: TGTGCCAGCAGGGATCAGGGTCTGAGCAATCAGCCCCAGCATTTT. Translating gives CASRDQGLSNQPQHF.